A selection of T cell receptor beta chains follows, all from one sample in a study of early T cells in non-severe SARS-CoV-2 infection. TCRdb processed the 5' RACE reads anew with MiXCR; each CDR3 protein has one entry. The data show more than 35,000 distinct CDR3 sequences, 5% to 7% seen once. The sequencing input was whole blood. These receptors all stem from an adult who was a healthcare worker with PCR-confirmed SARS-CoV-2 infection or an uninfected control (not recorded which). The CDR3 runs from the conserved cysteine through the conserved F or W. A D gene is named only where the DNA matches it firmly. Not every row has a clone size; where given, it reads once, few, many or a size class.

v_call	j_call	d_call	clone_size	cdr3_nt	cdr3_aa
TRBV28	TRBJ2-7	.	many	TGTGCCAGCAGTTTACCACAGGGTCCCCACGAGCAGTACTTC	CASSLPQGPHEQYF
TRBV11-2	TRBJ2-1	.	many	TGTGCCAGCAGCTTAGGCCGGGGGCAGAATGAGCAGTTCTTC	CASSLGRGQNEQFF
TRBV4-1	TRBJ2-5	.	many	TGCGCCAGCAGCCAAGACCGGGGGGCACAGACCCAGTACTTC	CASSQDRGAQTQYF
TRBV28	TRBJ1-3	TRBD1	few	TGTGCCAGCAGTCCCCGGGACAGGGGCCGAAACACCATATATTTT	CASSPRDRGRNTIYF
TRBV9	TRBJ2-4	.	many	TGTGCCAGCAGCCCAGGTCCTCCCCCGAGCATTGGAAACATTCAGTACTTC	CASSPGPPPSIGNIQYF
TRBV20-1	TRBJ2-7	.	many	TGCAGTGCTAGTGAGTCTGTTAGATTCCGTGAGCAGTACTTC	CSASESVRFREQYF
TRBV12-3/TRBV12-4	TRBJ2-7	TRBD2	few	TGTGCCAGCAGTTTGCGACTAGCGGGACCCGAGCAGTACTTC	CASSLRLAGPEQYF
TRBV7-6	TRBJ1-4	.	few	TGTGCCAGCAGCCCCGGGACTCAAGGAAAACTGTTTTTT	CASSPGTQGKLFF
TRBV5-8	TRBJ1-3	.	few	TGTGCCACCTCTGGAAACACCATATATTTT	CATSGNTIYF
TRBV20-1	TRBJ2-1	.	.	TGCAGTGCTGTCCTGATGATGGACTACCACGAGTTCTTC	CSAVLMMDYHEFF
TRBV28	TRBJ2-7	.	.	TGTGCCAGCAGTTTAGGGCTCGGGGAGCAGTACTTC	CASSLGLGEQYF
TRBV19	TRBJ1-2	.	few	TGTGCCAGTAGTATTAGGTCCTATGGCTACACCTTC	CASSIRSYGYTF
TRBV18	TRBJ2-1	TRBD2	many	TGTGCCAGCTCACCCCTAGCGGGCTCCTACAATGAGCAGTTCTTC	CASSPLAGSYNEQFF
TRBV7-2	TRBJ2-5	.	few	TGTGCCAGCAGCGCCCCATGGAAGGAGACCCAGTACTTC	CASSAPWKETQYF
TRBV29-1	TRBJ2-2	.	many	TGCAGCGTTGTGGAGAACACCGGGGAGCTGTTTTTT	CSVVENTGELFF
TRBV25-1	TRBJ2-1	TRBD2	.	TGTGCCAGCAGTGAACCGCAGGGACTAGAGGGACCGAGGGTTTACAATGAGCAGTCCTTC	CASSEPQGLEGPRVYNEQSF
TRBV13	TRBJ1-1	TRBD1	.	TGTGCCAGCAGCTGGGACAGGGGGTGGGAGCACACTGAAGCTTTCTTT	CASSWDRGWEHTEAFF
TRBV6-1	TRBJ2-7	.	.	TGTGCCAGCAGCCAGGGTTTTGGCTACGAGCAGTACTTC	CASSQGFGYEQYF
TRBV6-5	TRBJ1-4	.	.	TGTGCCAGCAGTTACTCGTATCAGGGTAATGAAAAACTGTTTTTT	CASSYSYQGNEKLFF
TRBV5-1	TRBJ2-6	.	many	TGCGCCAGCAGCTTGAAATCGGTTTCTGGGGCCAACGTCCTGACTTTC	CASSLKSVSGANVLTF
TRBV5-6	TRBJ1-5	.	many	TGTGCCAGCAGCTTGTTGGGAACCTTCAATCAGCCCCAGCATTTT	CASSLLGTFNQPQHF
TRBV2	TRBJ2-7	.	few	TGTGCCAGCAGTGATTTGGGGATCGACGAGCAGTACTTC	CASSDLGIDEQYF
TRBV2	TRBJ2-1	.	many	TGTGCCAGCCAACTAGGGGATGAGCAGTTCTTC	CASQLGDEQFF
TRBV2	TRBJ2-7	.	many	TGTGCCAGCAGTGAAACCGCTCGGTTTGGCGAGCAGTACTTC	CASSETARFGEQYF
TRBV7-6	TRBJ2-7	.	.	TGTGCCAGCAGCCTGAGGGAGGAGAGCTCCTACGAGCAGTACTTC	CASSLREESSYEQYF
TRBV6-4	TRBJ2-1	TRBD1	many	TGTGCCAGCAGCCCTGACAGGGTGGGGGCTGATGAGCAGTTCTTC	CASSPDRVGADEQFF
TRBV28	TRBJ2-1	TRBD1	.	TGTGCCAGCAGTTCCCAACAGGGGCATGAGCAGTTCTTC	CASSSQQGHEQFF
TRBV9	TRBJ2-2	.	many	TGTGCCAGCGGAAAGGGGGGCACCGGGGAGCTGTTTTTT	CASGKGGTGELFF
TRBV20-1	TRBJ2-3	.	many	TGCAGTGCTGGAGGACAGCCCCCAGATACGCAGTATTTT	CSAGGQPPDTQYF
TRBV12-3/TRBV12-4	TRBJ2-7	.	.	TGTGCCAGCGGTTGGGGACTTCCCTACGAGCAGTACTTC	CASGWGLPYEQYF
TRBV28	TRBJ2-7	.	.	TGTGCCAGCAGTTTGTTGGTCGAGCAGTACTTC	CASSLLVEQYF
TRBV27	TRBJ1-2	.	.	TGTGCCAGCAGTTTCCACAGCCTTAACTATGGCTACACCTTC	CASSFHSLNYGYTF
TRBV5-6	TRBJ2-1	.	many	TGTGCCAGCAGACCCTCCCCGGGCGGCTACAATGAGCAGTTCTTC	CASRPSPGGYNEQFF
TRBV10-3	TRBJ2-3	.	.	TGTGCCATCAGTGAGACCACAGATACGCAGTATTTT	CAISETTDTQYF
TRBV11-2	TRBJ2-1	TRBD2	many	TGTGCCAGCAGCACGAAAGCGGGAGGGCCGCTAGATGAGCAGTTCTTC	CASSTKAGGPLDEQFF
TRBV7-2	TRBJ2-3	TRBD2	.	TGTGCCAGCAGCGGCGGGAGCCCAGATACGCAGTATTTT	CASSGGSPDTQYF
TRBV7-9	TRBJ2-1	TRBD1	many	TGTGCCAGCACCCGGCAGGGGGCAGCTTCTAATGAGCAGTTCTTC	CASTRQGAASNEQFF
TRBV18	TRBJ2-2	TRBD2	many	TGTGCCAGCTCAAGTTGGACTAGCGGCCGCACCGGGGAGCTGTTTTTT	CASSSWTSGRTGELFF
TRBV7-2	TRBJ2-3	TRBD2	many	TGTGCCAGCAGCGCAAGGGTGAGAGCGGGAGGCACAGATACGCAGTATTTT	CASSARVRAGGTDTQYF
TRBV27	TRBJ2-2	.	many	TGTGCCGACCATTTCCGGGACATTGGCGAGCTGTTTTTT	CADHFRDIGELFF
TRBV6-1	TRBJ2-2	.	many	TGTGCCATATCGCCGAAAAGGAACACCGGGGAGCTGTTTTTT	CAISPKRNTGELFF
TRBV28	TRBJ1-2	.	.	TGTGCCAGCAGTTTTCGCCCCACGGGCTACACCTTC	CASSFRPTGYTF